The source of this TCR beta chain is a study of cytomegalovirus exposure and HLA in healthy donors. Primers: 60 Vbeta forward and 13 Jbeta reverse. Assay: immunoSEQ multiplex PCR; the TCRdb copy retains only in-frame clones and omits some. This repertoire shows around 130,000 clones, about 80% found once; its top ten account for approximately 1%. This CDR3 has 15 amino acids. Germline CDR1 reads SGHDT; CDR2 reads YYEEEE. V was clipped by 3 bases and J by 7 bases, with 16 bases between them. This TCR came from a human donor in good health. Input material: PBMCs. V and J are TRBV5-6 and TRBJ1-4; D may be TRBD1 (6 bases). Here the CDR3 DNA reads TGTGCCAGCAGCTGGATGGACAGTAGGGGTGAAAAACTGTTTTTT. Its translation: CASSWMDSRGEKLFF.